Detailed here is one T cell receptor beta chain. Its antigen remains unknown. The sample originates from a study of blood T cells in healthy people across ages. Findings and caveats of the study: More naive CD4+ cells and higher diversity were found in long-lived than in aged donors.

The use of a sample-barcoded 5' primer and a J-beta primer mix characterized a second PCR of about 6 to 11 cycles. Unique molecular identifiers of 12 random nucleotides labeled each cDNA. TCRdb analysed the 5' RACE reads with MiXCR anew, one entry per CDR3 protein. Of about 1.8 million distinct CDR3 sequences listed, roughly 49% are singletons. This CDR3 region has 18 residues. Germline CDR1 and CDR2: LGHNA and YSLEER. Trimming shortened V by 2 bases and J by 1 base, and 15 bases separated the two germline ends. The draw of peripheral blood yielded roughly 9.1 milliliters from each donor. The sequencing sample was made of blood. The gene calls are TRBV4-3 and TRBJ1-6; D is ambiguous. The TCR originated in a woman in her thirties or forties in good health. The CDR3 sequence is CASSQNGSSRSYNSPLHF. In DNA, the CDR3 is TGCGCCAGCAGCCAAAACGGGAGTAGTAGATCCTATAATTCACCCCTCCACTTT.